This section outlines one TCR beta chain sequence together with its context. This specimen belongs to a study of blood T cells in healthy people across ages. Next came a second PCR, run for about 7 to 12 cycles, which used a sample-barcoded 5' primer along with a J-beta primer mix. TCRdb fed the 5' RACE reads into MiXCR, producing one record per CDR3 protein. The sample records some 920,000 distinct CDR3 sequences, just over 50% being singletons. The material sequenced was blood. The TCR originated in a woman aged 55-70 years in good health.

This CDR3 is CSAREGSRGNTEQFF. CDR3 bases: TGCAGTGCTAGAGAGGGAAGTAGAGGGAATACTGAGCAGTTCTTC. This chain connects TRBV20-1 to TRBJ2-1; D perhaps matches TRBD2 (5 bases). V lost 0 bases, J lost 9 bases, and 18 bases lay in between. Germline V lookup: CDR1 DFQATT, CDR2 SNEGSKA (reference sequence). This CDR3 contains 15 residues.